This TCR beta chain emerged from a study of blood T cell repertoires in COVID-19 (dated by TCRdb to the early 2020s). For the study in its entirety: The collaborator samples originated in the United States, Italy and Spain and spanned the acute and convalescent phases of COVID-19. The samples were drawn from two sources: the first 160 participants of the ongoing ImmuneRACE study, and 1,200 or so subjects contributed by 6 global collaborators. The dataset comprised deeply sampled blood TCRbeta repertoires from subjects exposed to, actively infected with, or recovered from COVID-19. The material from the prospective study consisted of cDNA or gDNA derived from T cells, B-cell-depleted T cells, or PBMCs. The repertoires were made available in a free public database intended to serve as a resource for research on the immune response to SARS-CoV-2. Where available, HLA class I and class II types were taken from metadata supplied by the sample provider and were not determined by assay-based typing. The sample metadata nearly always contained a de-identified subject ID, COVID-19 status, age in years and sex. The full study reports these points: The amount of clinical and demographic metadata varied by source and participant and was provided uncurated.

Participants in the prospective study were enrolled through a virtual design, were aged about 18 to 100 years, and lived in roughly 24 United States geographic areas. In the prospective study, participants were assigned to cohorts based on the clinical history participants reported in a screening survey and a study questionnaire. In the prospective study, mobile phlebotomists collected whole blood, serum and a nasopharyngeal or oropharyngeal swab from each participant. Participants in the prospective study had the option to provide additional blood draws and questionnaires over an approximately 2-month period. Before DNA extraction, blood samples from the prospective study were shipped at room temperature or frozen. The immunoSEQ Assay, a bias-controlled multiplex PCR, was used to amplify TCRbeta CDR3 regions from genomic DNA. Concerning the study's data processing: Nucleated cell counts per sample were estimated from amplification of reference gene primers within the assay. To quantify the absolute abundance of each unique TCRbeta CDR3 rearrangement, sequence reads were collapsed and filtered. For each sample, productive Simpson clonality was calculated as the square root of Simpson's diversity index over productive rearrangements. Here the immuneACCESS table is served through TCRdb, limited to in-frame sequences with V and J called. Missing clones are a known gap in these copies; in checked studies unresolved V genes cover under half, and the rest lacks a known reason. The V and J calls and the clone size are those of that table, but D and trimming were determined from the DNA. The sample contains roughly 200,000 clones, about 84% of them found a single time. Around 5.7% of the sample is held by the ten biggest clonotypes.

The CDR3, cysteine through phenylalanine, is 14 amino acids long. Left in the record is the CDR3 DNA by itself, 42 bases read in frame from the first base. Trimmed from V: 8 bases; trimmed from J: 5 bases; junction bases lacking a gene match: 12. Reading the germline V gene (reference sequence) gives CDR1 SEHNR and CDR2 FQNEAQ. Turning to this clone: This clone's antigen is unknown. It has no much larger one-base neighbor in the sample; base qualities were not kept.

Sequencing was performed on PBMCs or T cells enriched from blood (not recorded which). This receptor chain uses TRBV7-9 and TRBJ2-7; a stretch of 7 junction bases matches TRBD1. The source is a man aged 35-49 years with acute COVID-19. The sequenced DNA is TGTGCCAGCGGAAGAACAGGGGCGGGCAACGAGCAGTACTTC. Protein translation: CASGRTGAGNEQYF.